This TCR beta chain was profiled in a study of CD8 T cells in Susac syndrome (dated by TCRdb to between 2018 and 2021). Background on the whole study: Of the Susac syndrome patients who were sequenced, roughly 8 were in clinical remission while about six had clinically active disease. Whether CD8+ T cell activation and differentiation in Susac syndrome was antigen driven was tested using repertoire sequencing. Clonality of the CD8+ T cell repertoire was compared between eleven to twelve healthy donors, roughly 14 Susac syndrome patients and 15 or so multiple sclerosis patients. At blood withdrawal, Susac syndrome patients were either therapy-naive, taking corticosteroids (in some cases with IVIg as well), or taking IVIg alone. Study-level results and caveats: The TCR sequencing and HLA analysis was acknowledged to have included a relatively small number of individuals. CD8+ repertoires in Susac syndrome showed clonal expansion, which was highest in CD8+ TEMRA cells and was greater in clinically active patients than in remitting patients. More than 15 Susac-specific public clones were identified in the total CD8+ repertoire, and roughly five Susac-specific public clones were identified in the CD8+ TEMRA repertoire.

To note about this clonotype: The target of this receptor is not known. Qualities for individual bases were not recorded, and no much larger clone is one base off.

RNA was extracted using the RNeasy kit, and about 0.5 to 1 ug of the RNA was reverse transcribed with random hexamers. The immunoSEQ multiplex PCR assay, which covers 54 Vbeta and 13 Jbeta segments, was used to amplify TCR beta CDR3 regions. PCR amplification bias was corrected using a synthetic template baseline for primer optimization and computational correction. Concerning the study's data processing: Reads were annotated to V, D and J genes according to IMGT and were analyzed with immunoSEQ Analyzer, with only productive sequences retained. Clonality was calculated as one minus the Shannon entropy normalized by log2 of the number of productive unique sequences. For each patient and control, public and private clones were evaluated among the 100 most prevalent clones. Susac-specific clones were defined as absent from healthy and MS cohorts, about 1,100 published viral clones and other ImmuneACCESS disease sequences. TCRdb trimmed the raw reads at Q25, called clones with MiXCR and kept productive beta chains. Rows are unified per CDR3 protein, each entry keeping the most common DNA and genes. The authors' filters were not applied to this entry. This sample has some 120,000 distinct CDR3 sequences in its table, and 90% to 95% of those were observed once. About 0.19% of the sample is taken by the ten largest.

From the cysteine through the phenylalanine, the CDR3 covers 15 amino acids. CDR3 DNA only is kept here, 45 bases in frame from base 1. V loses 6 bases at its end and J loses 6 bases; junction bases beyond the gene matches: 14. CDR1 and CDR2 were assigned from the germline V gene as SGHDT and YYEEEE. High-throughput TCR beta sequencing profiled peripheral blood CD8+ and CD4+ T cells from healthy donors, Susac syndrome patients and multiple sclerosis patients. Recently defined diagnostic criteria for definite or probable disease were met by the Susac syndrome patients. CD8+ TEMRA cells were enriched by FACS, while bulk CD8+ and CD4+ T cells were purified by magnetic negative isolation. Blood was drawn into EDTA tubes, processed within 24 hours, and PBMCs were isolated by density gradient centrifugation. PBMCs intended for TCR sequencing were cryopreserved in liquid nitrogen and thawed later in a water bath at 37 degrees C. Purity of sorted or isolated CD4+, CD8+ and CD8+ TEMRA cells was at least 90%.

The sequenced sample consisted of CD8+ T cells from PBMCs. This TCR was recovered from a human donor with Susac syndrome. The V gene is TRBV5-6 and the J gene is TRBJ2-7; 8 nucleotides in the junction match TRBD2. The CDR3 corresponds to CASTPSGREASEQYF. The sequenced DNA: TGTGCCAGCACCCCTTCCGGGCGGGAGGCCTCCGAGCAGTACTTC. Here the CDR3 is joined to the reference TRBV5-6 and TRBJ2-7 genes, and the full variable domain is: DAGVTQSPTHLIKTRGQQVTLRCSPKSGHDTVSWYQQALGQGPQFIFQYYEEEERQRGNFPDRFSGHQFPNYSSELNVNALLLGDSALYLCASTPSGREASEQYFGPGTRLTVT.